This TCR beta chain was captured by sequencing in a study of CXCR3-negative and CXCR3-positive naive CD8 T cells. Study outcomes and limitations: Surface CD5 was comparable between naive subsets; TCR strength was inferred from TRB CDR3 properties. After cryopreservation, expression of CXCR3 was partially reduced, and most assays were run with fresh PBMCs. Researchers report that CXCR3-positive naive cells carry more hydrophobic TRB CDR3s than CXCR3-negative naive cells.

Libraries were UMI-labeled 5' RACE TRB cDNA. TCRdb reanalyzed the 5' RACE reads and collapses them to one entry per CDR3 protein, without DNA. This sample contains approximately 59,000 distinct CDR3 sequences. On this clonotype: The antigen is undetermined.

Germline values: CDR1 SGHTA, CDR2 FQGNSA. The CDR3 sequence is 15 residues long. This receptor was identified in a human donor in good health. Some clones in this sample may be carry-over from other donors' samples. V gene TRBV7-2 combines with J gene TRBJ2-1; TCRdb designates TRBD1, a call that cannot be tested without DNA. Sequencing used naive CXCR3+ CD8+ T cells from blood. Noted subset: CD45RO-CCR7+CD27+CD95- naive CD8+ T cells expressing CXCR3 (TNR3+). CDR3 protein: CASNEDGTSGNEQFF.